One sample yielded the 5 T cell receptor beta chains listed below, sequenced in a study of T cell responses to AZD1222 COVID-19 vaccine. Method: immunoSEQ multiplex PCR; TCRdb's copy keeps in-frame clones and lacks some. The repertoire holds approximately 150,000 clones, 94% seen once, with roughly 5.6% in the top ten. The specimen was peripheral blood, collected 28 days after the second AZD1222 dose. These receptors all stem from an adult who received the AZD1222 COVID-19 vaccine.

The rearrangement uses TRBV9 and TRBJ2-2; D gene uncertain. Germline-derived CDR1 and CDR2 are SGDLS and YYNGEE. With 0 bases removed from V and 7 bases from J, the gap between germline ends came to 13 bases. This CDR3 spans 15 amino acids. This chain's CDR3 is CASSVAPANVGELFF. CDR3 coding DNA: TGTGCCAGCAGCGTAGCCCCCGCTAACGTCGGGGAGCTGTTTTTT.

V gene TRBV7-2 combines with J gene TRBJ1-2; D is unclear. Trimming left V 3 bases short and J 2 bases short, with 10 bases between. The germline CDR1 and CDR2 sequences are SGHTA and FQGNSA. CDR3 length equals 14 residues. CDR3 amino acids: CASSLKKTNYGYTF. In nucleotides, the CDR3 is TGTGCCAGCAGCTTGAAGAAGACCAACTATGGCTACACCTTC.

V gene TRBV21-1 combines with J gene TRBJ2-7; the table's D call of TRBD1 was not tested on the DNA. TRBV21-1 is classified as a pseudogene. The CDR3 covers 17 residues. The CDR3 DNA follows: TGTGCCAGCAGCAAATCACGTGGGGCGGTTACAGCCTACGAGCAGTACTTC. Translated: CASSKSRGAVTAYEQYF.

The rearrangement joins TRBV28 to TRBJ1-2; D uncertain. Trimming took off 6 bases at V and 5 bases at J, with 22 bases between the two ends. Germline V lookup: CDR1 MDHEN, CDR2 SYDVKM. The CDR3 spans 16 residues. This CDR3 is CASSTPRGANRYGYTF. CDR3 nucleotide sequence: TGTGCCAGCAGCACCCCCCGGGGAGCCAACCGTTATGGCTACACCTTC.

The chain employs TRBV25-1 and TRBJ2-1; D is possibly TRBD1 (6 bases). V lost 6 bases to trimming and J lost 1 base, with 10 bases between them. The V gene's germline CDR1 is MGHDK and CDR2 SYGVNS. CDR3 length equals 14 residues. The CDR3 region has the DNA TGTGCCAGCAGCCGGGACATTTCCTACAATGAGCAGTTCTTC. As protein: CASSRDISYNEQFF.